These T cell receptor beta chains were read from a single sample in a study of shared clonotypes between healthy human individuals. The repertoire was sequenced with immunoSEQ multiplex PCR; TCRdb's copy has only in-frame clones and lacks some. The data contain 1 million to 1.2 million clones, roughly 80% of them singletons. The sequenced material came from memory CD4+ T cells from PBMCs. The receptor source for this set is a man between 18 and 35 years old in good health. Some clones in this sample may be carry-over from other donors' samples. Each CDR3 is given with its conserved first and last residue. The order of the fields is CDR3 DNA, CDR3 protein, J gene, V gene, D gene, clone size. A D gene is named only where the DNA matches it firmly. The size entry is marked missing in some rows and otherwise reads once, few, many or a size class.

TGTGCCAGCAGCCGAGGGGGAACTGGGGCCAACGTCCTGACTTTC,CASSRGGTGANVLTF,TRBJ2-6,TRBV25-1,-,many
TGTGCCAGTAGGGGACCTACTAACTATGGCTACACCTTC,CASRGPTNYGYTF,TRBJ1-2,TRBV28,-,-
TGTGCCAGCAGTTGGGCCGACGCAACTAATGAAAAACTGTTTTTT,CASSWADATNEKLFF,TRBJ1-4,TRBV27,-,-
TGTGCCAGCAGTAGGAACCCTAGCGAAGCGGGATACGAGCAGTACTTC,CASSRNPSEAGYEQYF,TRBJ2-7,TRBV2,TRBD2,-
TGTGCCAGCAGTTTAGTCGGGACAGGGGATGGCTACACCTTC,CASSLVGTGDGYTF,TRBJ1-2,TRBV28,TRBD1,-
TGTGCCAGCAGCTCCCGCCCGGGAGACACCATATATTTT,CASSSRPGDTIYF,TRBJ1-3,TRBV7-3,-,-
TGTGCCAGCAGGGGGACAGGGACCTATGGCTACACCTTC,CASRGTGTYGYTF,TRBJ1-2,TRBV2,TRBD1,few
TGTGCCAGCAGCTCCGGGGAGGGGAGTTTCGACTATGGCTACACCTTC,CASSSGEGSFDYGYTF,TRBJ1-2,TRBV7-9,-,-
TGTGCCAGCAGCTCGACCCGGGACGCCTACGAGCAGTACTTC,CASSSTRDAYEQYF,TRBJ2-7,TRBV7-9,-,-
TGTGCCAGCAGCCCGGGACTGTCGGGTGGAAACACCATATATTTT,CASSPGLSGGNTIYF,TRBJ1-3,TRBV28,-,-
TGTGCCAGCACCACGAGGACAGAATATTACTACGAGCAGTACTTC,CASTTRTEYYYEQYF,TRBJ2-7,TRBV7-2,-,-
TGTGCCAGCAGCTTAATGGTCGCCCGGGGTCAAGAGACCCAGTACTTC,CASSLMVARGQETQYF,TRBJ2-5,TRBV7-2,-,once
TGTGCCAGCAGCGTGGGTAATCGGTTGGAGACCCAGTACTTC,CASSVGNRLETQYF,TRBJ2-5,TRBV9,-,-
TGTGCCAGTAGTATGGGTAGCAGGGCTAGCGGGAGCACAGATACGCAGTATTTT,CASSMGSRASGSTDTQYF,TRBJ2-3,TRBV19,TRBD2,-
TGTGCCTGGAGGGGACAGGGATTATCCTACAATGAGCAGTTCTTC,CAWRGQGLSYNEQFF,TRBJ2-1,TRBV30,TRBD1,-
TGTGCCAGCAGCTTAGTCGGCAATCGGGCAGATACGCAGTATTTT,CASSLVGNRADTQYF,TRBJ2-3,TRBV7-2,-,-
TGCGCCAGCAGCCAAGATAGGGAGCACTCTGGAAACACCATATATTTT,CASSQDREHSGNTIYF,TRBJ1-3,TRBV4-1,-,-
TGTGCCTGGAGTTTCACGGAATCTGAGCAGTTCTTC,CAWSFTESEQFF,TRBJ2-1,TRBV30,-,-
TGCGCCAGCAGCTTGGAGGGACTAGCTGTTGTGGGGACCCAGTACTTC,CASSLEGLAVVGTQYF,TRBJ2-5,TRBV5-1,TRBD2,-
TGTGCCAGCAGCTGGACTAGCGGGAGCTACAATGAGCAGTTCTTC,CASSWTSGSYNEQFF,TRBJ2-1,TRBV4-2,TRBD2,-
TGTGCCAGCAGCTTGGAGGTGACAGGTGACATGGGCTTC,CASSLEVTGDMGF,TRBJ2-7,TRBV5-8,-,-
TGTGCCAGCAGCTCGGTAAGCTACAATGAGCAGTTCTTC,CASSSVSYNEQFF,TRBJ2-1,TRBV5-4,-,-
TGTGCCACCAGCAGTGCTTACCTGAACACTGAAGCTTTCTTT,CATSSAYLNTEAFF,TRBJ1-1,TRBV15,-,-
TGTGCCAGCCGGTATGGCCTCAACACCGGGGAGCTGTTTTTT,CASRYGLNTGELFF,TRBJ2-2,TRBV2,-,-
TGCAGCGTTCTCCTAGGTAAAACTGAAGCTTTCTTT,CSVLLGKTEAFF,TRBJ1-1,TRBV29-1,-,once
TGTGCCAGCAGTCCCTCTAATGAAAAACTGTTTTTT,CASSPSNEKLFF,TRBJ1-4,TRBV28,-,-
TGTGCCTGGAGTGTAACAACCGGAAACACCATATATTTT,CAWSVTTGNTIYF,TRBJ1-3,TRBV30,-,-
TGTGCCAGCAATCGGAGAAATAATGAAAAACTGTTTTTT,CASNRRNNEKLFF,TRBJ1-4,TRBV2,-,-
TGTGCCACCAGCAGCGAGCGGGAGCCAAGCTACGAGCAGTACTTC,CATSSEREPSYEQYF,TRBJ2-7,TRBV15,TRBD2,-
TGTGCCAGCAGCGTGAAACACGTACGCGGGCCTAACACCGGGGAGCTGTTTTTT,CASSVKHVRGPNTGELFF,TRBJ2-2,TRBV7-2,-,few
TGCGCCAGCAGCCAGATGGGGTCAGCCACTCGGGCTTTCTTT,CASSQMGSATRAFF,TRBJ1-1,TRBV4-1,-,once
TGTGCCAGTAGTGAGGGGAAGGGGAGATATGGCTACACCTTC,CASSEGKGRYGYTF,TRBJ1-2,TRBV19,-,-
TGTGCCAGCAGCTTGCAAGGCGGGAGGGGCAATGAGCAGTTCTTC,CASSLQGGRGNEQFF,TRBJ2-1,TRBV5-5,TRBD2,many
TGTGCCTGGGCTACTTACAGCTACGAGCAGTACTTC,CAWATYSYEQYF,TRBJ2-7,TRBV30,-,-
TGTGCCAGCAGCCCCCGAACCTACGAGCAGTACTTC,CASSPRTYEQYF,TRBJ2-7,TRBV7-2,-,-
TGTGCCAGCAGCTTAGGGCAGGGGTTCGCGGAGACCCAGTACTTC,CASSLGQGFAETQYF,TRBJ2-5,TRBV11-2,-,-
TGTGCCAGCAGTTTAGGTGGTAGCTACGAGCAGTACTTC,CASSLGGSYEQYF,TRBJ2-7,TRBV28,-,-
TGTGCCAGCAGCTTATTGGGCTCTGGGGCCAACGTCCTGACTTTC,CASSLLGSGANVLTF,TRBJ2-6,TRBV7-3,-,-
TGTGCCAGCAGTAGAAAAACAGGGTTGGGGAACACTGAAGCTTTCTTT,CASSRKTGLGNTEAFF,TRBJ1-1,TRBV27,-,-
TGTGCTAGTGGAGAGGGCAATCAGCCCCAGCATTTT,CASGEGNQPQHF,TRBJ1-5,TRBV12-5,-,few
TGTGCCAGCAGCCCCAGCAGGGGAGGCGGGGGTGAGCAGTTCTTC,CASSPSRGGGGEQFF,TRBJ2-1,TRBV28,-,-
TGCGCCAGCAGCTCTACTCTAGCGGGAGGGAATGAGCAGTTCTTC,CASSSTLAGGNEQFF,TRBJ2-1,TRBV4-3,TRBD2,-
TGTGCCAGCAGCCATTGGACTGGTAGCACAGATACGCAGTATTTT,CASSHWTGSTDTQYF,TRBJ2-3,TRBV7-6,-,-
TGCGCCAGCAGCCAAGGACAGGGACGCGCAACTAATGAAAAACTGTTTTTT,CASSQGQGRATNEKLFF,TRBJ1-4,TRBV4-1,TRBD1,-
TGTGCCAGCAGTGGGTACAGGGAGGGCACTGAAGCTTTCTTT,CASSGYREGTEAFF,TRBJ1-1,TRBV27,-,-
TGTGCCTGGAGTATAGAAACCTACAATGAGCAGTTCTTC,CAWSIETYNEQFF,TRBJ2-1,TRBV30,-,once
TGTGCCAGCAGTGATTTAGGGCTAGCGGAGACCCAGTACTTC,CASSDLGLAETQYF,TRBJ2-5,TRBV6-1,-,-
TGTGCCATCGGAGAACAGGGGGCGGGACAGCCCCAGCATTTT,CAIGEQGAGQPQHF,TRBJ1-5,TRBV10-3,TRBD1,-
TGCGCCAGCAGCTTGGGACTAGCGGGAGCCCATGAGCAGTTCTTC,CASSLGLAGAHEQFF,TRBJ2-1,TRBV5-1,TRBD2,once
TGTGCCTGGAGTGTTTGGGGTACCGGGGAGCTGTTTTTT,CAWSVWGTGELFF,TRBJ2-2,TRBV30,-,many
TGCAGCGTTGTTCGGGTGATTGGAACTGAAGCTTTCTTT,CSVVRVIGTEAFF,TRBJ1-1,TRBV29-1,-,few
TGTGCCAGCAGTCGGAATCCGGGACAGGGGTGGAGTTCACCCCTCCACTTT,CASSRNPGQGWSSPLHF,TRBJ1-6,TRBV7-8,TRBD1,-